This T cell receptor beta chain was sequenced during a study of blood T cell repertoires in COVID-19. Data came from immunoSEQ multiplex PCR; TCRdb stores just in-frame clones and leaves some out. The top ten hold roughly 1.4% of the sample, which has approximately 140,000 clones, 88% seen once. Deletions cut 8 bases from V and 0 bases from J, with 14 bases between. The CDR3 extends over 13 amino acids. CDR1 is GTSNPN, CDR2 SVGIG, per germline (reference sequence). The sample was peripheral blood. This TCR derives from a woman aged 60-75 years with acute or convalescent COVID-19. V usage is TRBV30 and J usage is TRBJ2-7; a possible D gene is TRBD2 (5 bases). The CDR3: CAGRRESSYEQYF. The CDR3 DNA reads TGTGCCGGCCGAAGGGAGAGCTCCTACGAGCAGTACTTC.